This T cell receptor (beta chain) comes out of a study of CD8+CD57+ T cells in acquired aplastic anemia. Study-wide background: Isolated CD4+ and CD8+ cells, once sorted, yielded DNA averaging about 3.4 ug.

Of note for this clonotype: Antigen: not known.

TCR beta VDJ and CDR3 were profiled, and genomic DNA was the template. MiXCR was run by TCRdb on the reads, yielding one entry per CDR3 protein. The sample lists about 290,000 distinct CDR3 sequences; 45% to 65% were seen once. Whole-study findings and limits: Controls and patients did not differ significantly in CD8+ Simpson's diversity.

CD8+CD57+ cell expansion, shown by flow cytometry, had occurred in the patients selected for sequencing. This TCR was sampled from a human donor with aplastic anemia. The sample comprised sorted CD4+, CD8+, or CD8+CD57+ T cells (not recorded which) from PBMCs.

The CDR3: CSADPSSRMRNTEAFF. CDR3 sequence (DNA): TGCAGTGCGGATCCCTCGTCCAGGATGAGGAACACTGAAGCTTTCTTT. The chain couples TRBV20-1 to TRBJ1-1; D uncertain. The germline CDR1 and CDR2 sequences are DFQATT and SNEGSKA (reference sequence). Trimming removed 6 bases at V and 1 base at J, with 21 bases between. The CDR3 is 16 amino acids.